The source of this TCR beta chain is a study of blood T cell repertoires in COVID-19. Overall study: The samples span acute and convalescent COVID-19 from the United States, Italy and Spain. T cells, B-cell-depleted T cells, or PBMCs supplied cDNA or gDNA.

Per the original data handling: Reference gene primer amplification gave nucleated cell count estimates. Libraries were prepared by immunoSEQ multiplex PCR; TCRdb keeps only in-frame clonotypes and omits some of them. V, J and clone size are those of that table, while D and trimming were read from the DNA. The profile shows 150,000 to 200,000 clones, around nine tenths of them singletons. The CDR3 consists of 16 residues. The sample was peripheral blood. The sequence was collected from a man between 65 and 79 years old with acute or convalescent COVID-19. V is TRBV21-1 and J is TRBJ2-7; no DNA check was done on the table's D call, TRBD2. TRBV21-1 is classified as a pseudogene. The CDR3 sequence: CASSKGLAGRRNEQYF. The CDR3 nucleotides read TGTGCCAGCAGCAAAGGACTAGCGGGAAGGCGCAACGAGCAGTACTTC.